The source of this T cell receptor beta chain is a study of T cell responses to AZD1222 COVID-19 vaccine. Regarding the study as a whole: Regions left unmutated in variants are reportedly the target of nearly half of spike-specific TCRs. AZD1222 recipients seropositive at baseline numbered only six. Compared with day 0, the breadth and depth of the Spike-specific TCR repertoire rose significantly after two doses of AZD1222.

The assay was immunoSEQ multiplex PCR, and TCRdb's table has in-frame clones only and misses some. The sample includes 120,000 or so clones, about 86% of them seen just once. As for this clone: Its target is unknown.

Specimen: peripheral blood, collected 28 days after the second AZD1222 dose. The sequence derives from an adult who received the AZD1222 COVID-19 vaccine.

Written as DNA, the CDR3 is TGTGCCAGCAGCTTAGAGGCAGCCCGCTCCTACAATGAGCAGTTCTTC. Residues: CASSLEAARSYNEQFF. The rearrangement uses TRBV7-2 and TRBJ2-1, with D unclear. The ends were cut back, 1 base at V and 0 bases at J, with 10 bases in the middle. CDR1 is SGHTA and CDR2 is FQGNSA in the germline V gene. The CDR3 length is 16 residues.